This T cell receptor (beta chain) is drawn from a study of blood T cell repertoires in COVID-19. Here immunoSEQ multiplex PCR was the method, and the copy in TCRdb shows in-frame clones only, minus some. The sample contains approximately 200,000 clones, about 90% of which appear only once. V trimming: 1 base; J trimming: 2 bases; junction bases outside the gene matches: 5. CDR1 LGHNA and CDR2 YSLEER come from the germline V gene. This CDR3 contains 15 residues. The receptor's source is a young man who had recovered from COVID-19. Material for sequencing was PBMCs or T cells enriched from blood (not recorded which). The chain uses TRBV4-3 and TRBJ2-7; 7 bases map to TRBD2. The CDR3 loop is CASSQGLAEAYEQYF. CDR3 DNA: TGCGCCAGCAGCCAAGGCCTAGCGGAGGCCTACGAGCAGTACTTC.